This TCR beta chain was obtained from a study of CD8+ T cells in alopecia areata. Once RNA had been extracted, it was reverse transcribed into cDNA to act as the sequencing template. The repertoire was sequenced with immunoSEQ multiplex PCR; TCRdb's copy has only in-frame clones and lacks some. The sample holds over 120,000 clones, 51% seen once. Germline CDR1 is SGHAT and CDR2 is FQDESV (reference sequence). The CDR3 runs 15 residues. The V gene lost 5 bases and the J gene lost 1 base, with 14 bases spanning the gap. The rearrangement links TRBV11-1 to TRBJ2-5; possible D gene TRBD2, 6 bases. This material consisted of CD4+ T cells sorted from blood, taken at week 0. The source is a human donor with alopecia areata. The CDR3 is CASSPRQRVQETQYF. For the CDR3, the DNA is TGTGCCAGCAGCCCGCGCCAGCGGGTCCAAGAGACCCAGTACTTC. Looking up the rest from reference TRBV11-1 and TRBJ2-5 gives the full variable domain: EAEVAQSPRYKITEKSQAVAFWCDPISGHATLYWYRQILGQGPELLVQFQDESVVDDSQLPKDRFSAERLKGVDSTLKIQPAELGDSAMYLCASSPRQRVQETQYFGPGTRLLVL.